This is a list of T cell receptor beta chains from one sample in a study of T cell repertoires in aging, cancer and after chemotherapy. TCRdb re-derived calls from the multiplex PCR reads in MiXCR, one entry per CDR3 protein. The repertoire consists of over 950 distinct CDR3 sequences, with 25% to 35% occurring once and the leading ten covering more than 15%. Sequencing was done on a sample of blood. Receptors originate from a human donor with a solid tumor. Both conserved end residues are trimmed from each CDR3. Where a row states a size, it is once, few, many or the class of an expanded clone; other rows omit it.

- | TRBJ2-5 | TRBV19 | ASSIGGGTQY
large | TRBJ1-6 | TRBV6-5 | ASSYGQGPNSPLH
large | TRBJ1-2 | TRBV18 | ASSPGEGYGYT
medium-sized | TRBJ1-1 | TRBV10-3 | AISESGGWDQNTEAF
- | TRBJ2-1 | TRBV20-1 | SAIGRGSGGPHNEQF
large | TRBJ2-2 | TRBV24-1 | ATSDRYKGTGELF
medium-sized | TRBJ1-5 | TRBV7-9 | ASSSQGQGQPQH
large | TRBJ2-5 | TRBV6-5 | ASSYSRGGGGETQY
- | TRBJ1-2 | TRBV19 | ASSIGQGRSGYT
- | TRBJ2-4 | TRBV5-4 | ASSFDKFQY
large | TRBJ1-4 | TRBV6-2/TRBV6-3 | ASRNNRGREKLF
- | TRBJ2-3 | TRBV9 | ASSVMVGGNTDTQY
few | TRBJ2-2 | TRBV5-6 | ASSFGFQDTGELF
medium-sized | TRBJ2-1 | TRBV7-9 | ASSLRNEQF
- | TRBJ2-2 | TRBV19 | ASSTSTGIAGELF
medium-sized | TRBJ2-5 | TRBV7-2 | ASSSPGGAVETQY
medium-sized | TRBJ1-1 | TRBV6-2/TRBV6-3 | ASSQQRYTEAF
- | TRBJ2-7 | TRBV29-1 | SVPRDRGEFYEQY
- | TRBJ1-3 | TRBV2 | VTAGAVSGNTIY
few | TRBJ2-2 | TRBV7-6 | ASSLGGLAGGNTGELF
- | TRBJ2-6 | TRBV18 | ASSPVQGNSGANVLT
medium-sized | TRBJ1-3 | TRBV4-2 | ASSQGDRASGNTIY
medium-sized | TRBJ1-6 | TRBV6-5 | ASSYSGQGNSPLH
medium-sized | TRBJ2-5 | TRBV7-6 | ASSSSTGQETQY
medium-sized | TRBJ2-5 | TRBV24-1 | ATSDLSSRGPGETQY
medium-sized | TRBJ2-2 | TRBV20-1 | SARDKEGGLTGELF